The clone carrying this TCR beta chain was observed many times. This record belongs to a study of spatial heterogeneity in lung cancer. Overall study: The roughly 79 donors had untreated early-stage non-small cell lung cancer.

This CDR3 is built from 14 residues. The V segment lost 2 bases and the J segment 3 bases; nucleotides outside the gene matches: 3. CDR1 is SGHTA and CDR2 is FQGNSA in the germline V gene. One entry per CDR3 protein, called by TCRdb with MiXCR from the 5' RACE reads. The sample includes some 110,000 distinct CDR3 sequences, 9% to 15% of them seen just once. Time point defined: blood at routine non-recurrence follow-up after resection. The sequenced material consisted of unsorted whole RNA from tumor, nontumor lung or frozen PBMC. This sample comprised PBMCs, obtained at follow-up. V is TRBV7-2 and J is TRBJ1-2; 7 bases match TRBD1. This TCR came from a male donor with early-stage non-small cell lung cancer. CDR3 residues: CASSLNRGDYGYTF. The DNA for the CDR3 is TGTGCCAGCAGCTTAAACAGGGGTGACTATGGCTACACCTTC. The full variable domain, completed using reference TRBV7-2 and TRBJ1-2, is GAGVSQSPSNKVTEKGKDVELRCDPISGHTALYWYRQSLGQGLEFLIYFQGNSAPDKSGLPSDRFSAERTGGSVSTLTIQRTQQEDSAVYLCASSLNRGDYGYTFGSGTRLTVV.